The 22 T cell receptor beta chains below were found in one sample sequenced in a study of identical twins. A single record per CDR3 protein comes from TCRdb applying MiXCR to the 5' RACE reads. The data contain about 280,000 distinct CDR3 sequences, roughly 8.6% of them singletons. The same data also contributed to another study, on yellow fever vaccine responses in identical twins.

Sequencing input: memory (CD45RO+) T cells sorted from blood. These receptors all stem from a woman younger than 35 in good health.

This clonotype showed up many times. The rearrangement links TRBV25-1 to TRBJ1-5, with D possibly TRBD1 on 6 matching bases. The germline V gene encodes CDR1 MGHDK and CDR2 SYGVNS. V was shortened by 1 base and J by 7 bases, with 17 bases between the two germline ends. The CDR3 sequence is 16 residues long. In nucleotides, the CDR3 is TGTGCCAGCAGTGAATCCGGGGGCGCGTTGGGCCAGCCCCAGCATTTT. It encodes CASSESGGALGQPQHF.

The chain couples TRBV5-1 to TRBJ2-3; TRBD1 agrees at 7 bases. CDR1 and CDR2 from the germline V gene are SGHRS and YFSETQ. With V trimmed by 5 bases and J by 2 bases, 14 bases remained unmatched. This CDR3 comprises 17 residues. CDR3 amino acids: CASSFKRDSFLTDTQYF. The CDR3, as DNA: TGCGCCAGCAGTTTTAAAAGGGACAGCTTTCTCACAGATACGCAGTATTTT.

CDR3 sequence (DNA): TGCGCCAGCAGCTTGGCCATATCGGACAGGGTTGGCGATGGCTACACCTTC. Its protein product is CASSLAISDRVGDGYTF. The rearrangement links TRBV5-1 to TRBJ1-2; 8 bases agree with TRBD1. V dropped 0 bases and J dropped 6; count of bases not matched to a gene: 13. CDR1 is SGHRS, CDR2 YFSETQ, per germline. The CDR3 covers 17 residues.

This sequence joins TRBV20-1 and TRBJ2-4, with D perhaps assigned TRBD1 or TRBD2 (6 bases each). Trimming cost V 0 bases and J 4 bases, with 19 bases left between them. Germline V gene lookup returns CDR1 DFQATT and CDR2 SNEGSKA (reference sequence). The CDR3 has 17 amino acids. In DNA, the CDR3 is TGCAGTGCTAGAGATGGGGGCGGGATATACTTAAAAAACATTCAGTACTTC. It codes for CSARDGGGIYLKNIQYF.

This clonotype was recorded at least ten times. V and J are TRBV5-1 and TRBJ2-7, with 11 bases fitting TRBD1. The ends lost 3 bases at V and 11 bases at J; junction bases unmatched: 10. Germline assignment: CDR1 SGHRS and CDR2 YFSETQ. The CDR3 contains 14 residues. The CDR3 is CASSSLGQGEWKYF. CDR3 nucleotide sequence: TGCGCCAGCAGCTCCCTGGGACAGGGGGAATGGAAGTACTTC.

This sequence joins TRBV6-5 and TRBJ2-2; D gene ambiguous. CDR3 size: 13 residues. Germline CDR1 is MNHEY and CDR2 is SVGAGI. Trimming removed 10 bases from V and 0 bases from J, with 9 bases in between. CDR3 in DNA: TGTGCCACCCAGTTCGCGAACACCGGGGAGCTGTTTTTT. Translation: CATQFANTGELFF.

Only a few counts were recorded for this clonotype. This rearrangement joins TRBV14 to TRBJ2-1, with D tentatively TRBD1 (6 bases). Per the germline V gene, CDR1 is SGHDN and CDR2 is FVKESK. Trimming left V 5 bases short and J 7 bases short, with 15 bases between. The CDR3 length is 14 residues. Written as DNA, the CDR3 is TGTGCCAGCAGCGACTTGAGGCAGGGGAATGAGCAGTTCTTC. Protein product: CASSDLRQGNEQFF.

This clonotype was picked up a small number of times. This rearrangement joins TRBV20-1 to TRBJ1-1, with 8 nucleotides matching TRBD1. The V gene end was trimmed by 5 bases and the J gene end by 4 bases; junction bases not matched to a gene: 9. This CDR3 has 14 amino acids. Germline lookup yields CDR1 DFQATT and CDR2 SNEGSKA (reference sequence). CDR3 in amino acids: CSAPSTTGGTEAFF. CDR3 DNA sequence: TGCAGTGCTCCTAGCACAACAGGGGGCACTGAAGCTTTCTTT.

The sample holds many counts of this clonotype. The CDR3 DNA reads TGTGCCAGCAGTCCGTTCGGTAGCACAGATACGCAGTATTTT. Amino acids: CASSPFGSTDTQYF. The chain carries TRBV12-3 or TRBV12-4 and TRBJ2-3, with D hard to call. The V end was cut by 5 bases, the J end by 0 bases, with 9 bases between. The CDR3 runs to 14 residues.

The rearrangement uses TRBV27 and TRBJ2-7, with 13 positions matching TRBD2. CDR1 is MNHEY and CDR2 is SMNVEV in the germline V gene (reference sequence). Trimming cost V 10 bases and J 11 bases; bases outside gene matches: 8. The CDR3 is 12 amino acids. The CDR3 DNA reads TGTGCCACGGGAGGACTAGCGGGAGAGAAGTACTTC. Protein product: CATGGLAGEKYF.

The chain links TRBV12-5 to TRBJ2-1; 16 bases are shared with TRBD2. The germline gives CDR1 LGHNT, CDR2 FRNRAP. Germline trimming cut 5 bases from V and 9 bases from J; bases unmatched to any gene: 4. The length of the CDR3 is 15 residues. CDR3 sequence (DNA): TGTGCTAGTGGTCCTGGGACTAGCGGGAGGGGTGAGCAGTTCTTC. It specifies CASGPGTSGRGEQFF.

This clonotype came up many times. The CDR3 DNA sequence: TGTGCCAGCAGTCAACTAGCGGGGGGGTACAATGAGCAGTTCTTC. Translating it yields CASSQLAGGYNEQFF. The chain employs TRBV12-3 or TRBV12-4 and TRBJ2-1; 13 bases map to TRBD2. This CDR3 contains 15 residues. V was pared by 5 bases and J by 4 bases, with 2 bases of the junction left unmatched.

The chain couples TRBV5-1 to TRBJ2-5, with D possibly being TRBD2 (6 bases). The CDR3 covers 14 residues. Germline CDR1 SGHRS, CDR2 YFSETQ. Trimming shortened V by 5 bases and J by 7 bases, and 18 bases separated the two germline ends. CDR3 residues: CASSSGGDQRTQYF. CDR3 DNA sequence: TGCGCCAGCAGTTCAGGCGGGGATCAGAGGACCCAGTACTTC.

This clonotype was seen a few times. The V and J genes are TRBV7-8 and TRBJ1-2, with a weak D call TRBD1 (6 bases). Germline V gene sequence: CDR1 SGHVS, CDR2 FQNEAQ. The CDR3 spans 14 residues. Trimming took 0 bases from V and 7 from J, leaving 12 bases between them. CDR3 residues: CASSLADRQRGYTF. The CDR3, as DNA: TGTGCCAGCAGCTTAGCAGACAGGCAGCGTGGCTACACCTTC.

This clonotype was observed at least ten times. CDR3 in amino acids: CSVEDPATSGKTDTQYF. For the CDR3, the DNA is TGCAGCGTTGAAGATCCAGCGACTAGCGGGAAGACAGATACGCAGTATTTT. V gene TRBV29-1 combines with J gene TRBJ2-3; 11 nucleotides agree with TRBD2. Germline V gene data show CDR1 as SQVTM and CDR2 as ANQGSEA. This CDR3 spans 17 amino acids. V trimming: 0 bases; J trimming: 3 bases; junction bases outside the gene matches: 8.

The chain uses TRBV5-1 and TRBJ1-1, with D perhaps TRBD1 (5 bases). This CDR3 comprises 15 residues. From germline, CDR1 is SGHRS and CDR2 YFSETQ. Deletions cut 0 bases from V and 7 bases from J, with 16 bases between. Here the CDR3 reads CASSLAGGKGDEAFF. CDR3 sequence (DNA): TGCGCCAGCAGCTTGGCCGGGGGGAAAGGGGATGAAGCTTTCTTT.

This rearrangement joins TRBV19 to TRBJ1-5, with D hard to call. V was trimmed by 1 base and J by 2 bases, leaving 6 bases between them. Germline assignment: CDR1 LNHDA and CDR2 SQIVND (reference sequence). The CDR3 covers 14 residues. CDR3 loop: CASSIAGGNQPQHF. The CDR3 DNA is TGTGCCAGTAGTATAGCTGGGGGCAATCAGCCCCAGCATTTT. The full variable domain, with the rest looked up from reference TRBV19 and TRBJ1-5, is DGGITQSPKYLFRKEGQNVTLSCEQNLNHDAMYWYRQDPGQGLRLIYYSQIVNDFQKGDIAEGYSVSREKKESFPLTVTSAQKNPTAFYLCASSIAGGNQPQHFGDGTRLSIL.

This chain uses TRBV9 with TRBJ1-1; D not certain. Trimming took 3 bases from V and 10 from J, leaving 10 bases between them. Germline V gene sequence: CDR1 SGDLS, CDR2 YYNGEE. The CDR3 extends over 11 amino acids. The CDR3 loop is CASSGTLGAFF. The DNA for the CDR3 is TGTGCCAGCAGCGGGACCCTTGGAGCTTTCTTT.

In its sample, this clonotype was seen many times. V gene TRBV12-5 combines with J gene TRBJ2-5; tentatively, D is TRBD1 (5 bases). Trimming cost V 4 bases and J 1 base, with 7 bases left between them. The CDR3 totals 13 residues. The germline CDR1 and CDR2 sequences are LGHNT and FRNRAP. The CDR3 DNA reads TGTGCTAGTGGTTCTGACAGCCAAGAGACCCAGTACTTC. It encodes CASGSDSQETQYF.

This clonotype came up many times. The CDR3 here is CASSLDRVNQPQHF. The CDR3 nucleotides are TGTGCCAGCAGCTTAGACAGGGTAAATCAGCCCCAGCATTTT. The chain uses TRBV7-2 and TRBJ1-5; TRBD1 is a possible D gene (6 bases). This CDR3 spans 14 amino acids. Germline values: CDR1 SGHTA, CDR2 FQGNSA. Trimming cost V 1 base and J 4 bases, with 8 bases left between them.

The chain employs TRBV7-2 and TRBJ1-5; no clear D gene. The CDR3 spans 14 residues. Germline CDR1 SGHTA, CDR2 FQGNSA. V was trimmed by 3 bases and J by 1 base, leaving 7 bases between them. The CDR3 region is CASSFVRSNQPQHF. The CDR3 DNA sequence: TGTGCCAGCAGCTTTGTGAGGAGCAATCAGCCCCAGCATTTT.

This clonotype was counted a few times. This rearrangement joins TRBV7-8 to TRBJ2-7; tentative D call: TRBD1 (6 bases). CDR1 and CDR2 from the germline V gene are SGHVS and FQNEAQ. The CDR3 runs 14 residues. Trimming shortened V by 1 base and J by 5 bases, and 12 bases separated the two germline ends. The CDR3 loop reads CASSLGTAKHEQYV. DNA of the CDR3: TGTGCCAGCAGCTTAGGGACAGCAAAACACGAGCAGTACGTC.